The sample holds a few counts of the clone carrying this T cell receptor beta chain. The data derive from a study of blood T cell repertoires in COVID-19. Germline CDR1 reads SGHTA; CDR2 reads FQGTGA. J lost 2 bases, V lost 5 bases, and 8 bases had no gene match. The CDR3 consists of 16 residues. Profiled with immunoSEQ multiplex PCR; TCRdb holds only in-frame clones, not every one. The sample records some 320,000 clones, roughly nine tenths being singletons. This chain links TRBV7-3 with TRBJ2-3, with TRBD2 identical over 9 bases. This sequence originates from a man between 60 and 75 years old who had recovered from COVID-19. Sequenced: PBMCs or T cells enriched from blood (not recorded which). The CDR3: CASSVGAGGYTDTQYF. The CDR3 DNA reads TGTGCCAGCAGCGTCGGAGCGGGGGGCTACACAGATACGCAGTATTTT. Using reference TRBV7-3 and TRBJ2-3 for the parts outside the CDR3, the full variable domain is GAGVSQTPSNKVTEKGKYVELRCDPISGHTALYWYRQSLGQGPEFLIYFQGTGAADDSGLPNDRFFAVRPEGSVSTLKIQRTERGDSAVYLCASSVGAGGYTDTQYFGPGTRLTVL.